This T cell receptor (beta chain) appears in the sequencing data of a study of beta chain features in type 1 diabetes. Study at large: Patients were similar to healthy donors in age and gender (as well as in cell yields). General observations from the study: Shortening of TCRB CDR3s, moderate but significant, appeared in all four CD4+ subsets of Type 1 diabetes patients.

The whole isolated RNA underwent reverse transcription, so sequencing captured expressed TCRB transcripts. Sequencing of naive, central memory and regulatory T cell samples gave an average of roughly 3.4 million reads. Clones were sequenced by immunoSEQ multiplex PCR, and TCRdb holds only the in-frame ones, with some missing. This repertoire shows tens of thousands of clones, just under 50% found once; its top ten account for roughly 0.7%. Regarding this clone: The antigen remains undetermined.

Sorting of CD4+ naive, central memory, regulatory and stem cell-like memory cells was performed via CD45RO/CCR7/CD25/CD127/CD95/CD27. The germline CDR1 and CDR2 sequences are SQVTM and ANQGSEA. Between the trimmed V and J ends, which lost 5 bases and 0 bases, there was a span of 5 bases. This CDR3 has 12 residues. The source is a man aged 25 to 45 with type 1 diabetes. The chain is built from TRBV29-1 and TRBJ1-5; no clear D. Source material: central memory CD4+ T cells from blood. The CDR3 nucleotides are TGCAGCGTTCGGGATAGCAATCAGCCCCAGCATTTT. Amino acid sequence: CSVRDSNQPQHF.